Described below is a single TCR beta chain sequence and its context. The data derive from a study of Ad26.COV2.S vaccination and SARS-CoV-2 variants. TCRdb's copy holds only in-frame clones and misses some; the assay was immunoSEQ multiplex PCR. This repertoire shows roughly 300,000 clones, around nine tenths found once; its top ten account for approximately 4.5%. The treatment was: approximately 18 received Ad26.COV2.S at low or high dose, single or two shots; about 5 received placebo; per-sample allocation not given. The study sampled participants on day 63 after the first vaccine or placebo injection. Trimming left V 4 bases short and J 9 bases short, with 28 bases between. Germline values: CDR1 SGHAT, CDR2 FQNNGV. This CDR3 region has 18 residues.

The chain recombines TRBV11-2 with TRBJ2-1; D is possibly TRBD1 or TRBD2 (9 bases each). The material was peripheral blood, obtained in a trial of Ad26.COV2.S vaccine versus placebo. The receptor was derived from a person between 18 and 59 years old who received the Ad26.COV2.S COVID-19 vaccine or a placebo. The CDR3 reads CASSSLGTGLAGALEQFF. CDR3 bases: TGTGCCAGCAGCTCCCTAGGGACAGGGTTAGCGGGAGCCCTTGAGCAGTTCTTC. Based on the CDR3 plus reference TRBV11-2 and TRBJ2-1, the full variable domain is EAGVAQSPRYKIIEKRQSVAFWCNPISGHATLYWYQQILGQGPKLLIQFQNNGVVDDSQLPKDRFSAERLKGVDSTLKIQPAKLEDSAVYLCASSSLGTGLAGALEQFFGPGTRLTVL.